The 22 T cell receptor beta chains below were found in one sample sequenced in a study of cytomegalovirus exposure and HLA in healthy donors. Primers for the PCR totalled 60 Vbeta and 13 Jbeta. The repertoire was sequenced with immunoSEQ multiplex PCR; TCRdb's copy has only in-frame clones and lacks some. The table records approximately 100,000 clones, approximately 80% of them present only once. Material: PBMCs. Every receptor here comes from a woman between 35 and 50 years old in good health and CMV-seropositive.

This clone was recorded only once. The V and J genes are TRBV27 and TRBJ2-3; 8 bases fit TRBD1. Trimming took 6 bases from V and 3 from J; bases not matched to a gene: 11. Germline V gene data show CDR1 as MNHEY and CDR2 as SMNVEV (reference sequence). The CDR3 contains 16 residues. As DNA, the CDR3 is TGTGCCAGCAGGCCGAGACAGGGGTCGCAAACAGATACGCAGTATTTT. Translated, it gives CASRPRQGSQTDTQYF.

This clone was observed once. This rearrangement joins TRBV28 to TRBJ2-7, with a weak D call TRBD1 (6 bases). Trimming took 2 bases from V and 3 from J, leaving 11 bases between them. The CDR3 is made up of 14 amino acids. Germline CDR1 and CDR2: MDHEN and SYDVKM. The CDR3 loop is CASSLTGSNYEQYF. The CDR3 DNA sequence: TGTGCCAGCAGTTTAACAGGGAGCAACTACGAGCAGTACTTC.

The rearrangement joins TRBV5-4 to TRBJ2-3; 8 nucleotides match TRBD2. V lost 1 base to trimming and J lost 4 bases; unmatched junction nucleotides: 2. This CDR3 contains 14 residues. The germline V gene encodes CDR1 SGHNT and CDR2 YYREEE (reference sequence). The CDR3 DNA follows: TGTGCCAGCAGCTTGCGGGGGGGATCAGATACGCAGTATTTT. It specifies CASSLRGGSDTQYF. Full variable domain (rest looked up from reference TRBV5-4 and TRBJ2-3): ETGVTQSPTHLIKTRGQQVTLRCSSQSGHNTVSWYQQALGQGPQFIFQYYREEENGRGNFPPRFSGLQFPNYSSELNVNALELDDSALYLCASSLRGGSDTQYFGPGTRLTVL.

The rearrangement joins TRBV7-9 to TRBJ2-7, with a tentative D call TRBD2 (5 bases). Trimming pared 3 bases from V and 0 bases from J, leaving 15 bases between. This CDR3 is 16 amino acids long. The germline gives CDR1 SEHNR, CDR2 FQNEAQ (reference sequence). CDR3 coding DNA: TGTGCCAGCAGCTTGATTCGAGGGATGGGCTCCTACGAGCAGTACTTC. This sequence encodes CASSLIRGMGSYEQYF.

The chain recombines TRBV19 with TRBJ1-2, with TRBD1 as a possible D gene (5 bases). V gave up 5 bases and J gave up 3 bases, with 10 bases separating them. This CDR3 comprises 13 residues. Per germline, CDR1 LNHDA and CDR2 SQIVND (reference sequence). The CDR3 loop is CASSLWGDYGYTF. The CDR3 nucleotides are TGTGCCAGTAGTCTGTGGGGGGACTATGGCTACACCTTC.

The CDR3 spells CASSWAGDSNQPQHF. The CDR3 DNA reads TGTGCCAGCAGCTGGGCAGGCGATAGCAATCAGCCCCAGCATTTT. The chain joins TRBV7-6 to TRBJ1-5; D is uncertain. With 4 bases removed from V and 0 bases from J, the gap between germline ends came to 10 bases. CDR3 length equals 15 residues. The germline V gene encodes CDR1 SGHVS and CDR2 FNYEAQ.

The genes are TRBV19 and TRBJ1-5; TRBD1 aligns across 10 bases. The V segment lost 1 base and the J segment 7 bases; nucleotides outside the gene matches: 10. The CDR3 loop spans 17 amino acids. CDR1 is LNHDA and CDR2 is SQIVND in the germline V gene (reference sequence). The CDR3, as DNA: TGTGCCAGTAGTATAGTTCCGGGACAGGGGATCGGGCAGCCCCAGCATTTT. This sequence encodes CASSIVPGQGIGQPQHF.

This chain connects TRBV19 to TRBJ2-2; maybe TRBD2 (6 bases). The germline V and J ends were trimmed by 7 bases and 4 bases, with 13 bases remaining between them. The CDR3 covers 14 residues. CDR1 is LNHDA and CDR2 is SQIVND in the germline V gene (reference sequence). DNA for the CDR3: TGTGCCAGTAACCCCCGGGGGAGCACCGGGGAGCTGTTTTTT. Encoded protein: CASNPRGSTGELFF.

V usage is TRBV10-1 and J usage is TRBJ1-1; D not certain. V was shortened by 5 bases and J by 1 base, with 5 bases between the two germline ends. The CDR3 sequence is 12 residues long. The germline V gene encodes CDR1 WNHNN and CDR2 SYGVQD (reference sequence). DNA of the CDR3: TGCGCCAGCAGTCGGGGGAACACTGAAGCTTTCTTT. Encoded protein: CASSRGNTEAFF.

This clone was observed a handful of times. The V gene is TRBV6-5, the J gene TRBJ2-2; D may be TRBD2 (6 bases). Germline V CDR1 and CDR2: MNHEY, SVGAGI. The V end was cut by 0 bases, the J end by 3 bases, with 11 bases between. CDR3 size: 16 residues. This CDR3 is CASSYSPGLHTGELFF. The CDR3 nucleotides are TGTGCCAGCAGTTACTCGCCGGGACTCCACACCGGGGAGCTGTTTTTT.

The genes are TRBV9 and TRBJ1-6, with 7 bases fitting TRBD1. This CDR3 spans 15 amino acids. Germline CDR1 SGDLS, CDR2 YYNGEE. Losses at the gene ends were 4 bases for V and 8 bases for J; bases not matched to a gene: 9. The DNA of the CDR3 is TGTGCCAGCAGCATTACAGGGGAAGGGGATTCACCCCTCCACTTT. As protein: CASSITGEGDSPLHF.

The chain recombines TRBV27 with TRBJ1-3; maybe TRBD1 (5 bases). The germline V gene encodes CDR1 MNHEY and CDR2 SMNVEV (reference sequence). There are 16 residues in the CDR3. Between the trimmed V and J ends, which lost 6 bases and 2 bases, there was a span of 17 bases. As DNA, the CDR3 is TGTGCCAGCAGAGGTCCCCAGGGAATAGCTGGAAACACCATATATTTT. This codes for CASRGPQGIAGNTIYF.

The chain carries TRBV18 and TRBJ1-2, with 8 bases matching TRBD1. Germline assignment: CDR1 KGHSH and CDR2 LQKENI. CDR3 length equals 16 residues. The ends lost 3 bases at V and 4 bases at J; junction bases unmatched: 10. This CDR3 is CASSPRTGGAGYGYTF. CDR3 nucleotides: TGTGCCAGCTCACCTCGAACAGGGGGAGCAGGCTATGGCTACACCTTC.

In its sample, this clone was seen a few times. The chain joins TRBV11-3 to TRBJ2-5; D is uncertain. V was trimmed by 0 bases and J by 3 bases, leaving 11 bases between them. This CDR3 is 15 amino acids long. Germline assignment: CDR1 SGHNT and CDR2 YENEEA. CDR3 in amino acids: CASSLDGVAEETQYF. For the CDR3, the DNA is TGTGCCAGCAGCTTAGATGGAGTGGCAGAAGAGACCCAGTACTTC.

V gene TRBV5-6 combines with J gene TRBJ2-1, with TRBD2 identical over 8 bases. The CDR3 sequence is 15 residues long. V was pared by 2 bases and J by 7 bases, with 8 bases of the junction left unmatched. Germline V gives CDR1 SGHDT, CDR2 YYEEEE. CDR3: CASSFEAGGVNEQFF. The CDR3 DNA sequence: TGTGCCAGCAGCTTTGAGGCGGGAGGAGTTAATGAGCAGTTCTTC.

The genes are TRBV6-4 and TRBJ2-3; 9 bases are a match to TRBD2. Germline-derived CDR1 and CDR2 are MRHNA and SNTAGT. V trimming: 4 bases; J trimming: 3 bases; junction bases outside the gene matches: 5. CDR3 length: 15 amino acids. CDR3 DNA sequence: TGTGCCAGCAGTGCCTTAGCGGGAGAGACAGATACGCAGTATTTT. Amino acid sequence: CASSALAGETDTQYF.

This clone has only a few counts. The rearrangement uses TRBV27 and TRBJ2-3, with 12 bases fitting TRBD2. Germline CDR1 MNHEY, CDR2 SMNVEV (reference sequence). This CDR3 contains 17 residues. V was pared by 4 bases and J by 6 bases, with 11 bases of the junction left unmatched. The CDR3 is CASSYGASGRDWDTQYF. CDR3 coding DNA: TGTGCCAGCAGTTACGGGGCTAGCGGGAGGGATTGGGATACGCAGTATTTT.

The CDR3 here is CASSQDSTGVYGYTF. The CDR3 region has the DNA TGCGCCAGCAGCCAAGACTCGACAGGGGTTTATGGCTACACCTTC. The chain employs TRBV4-1 and TRBJ1-2; 8 bases line up with TRBD1. The CDR3 runs 15 residues. From germline, CDR1 is MGHRA and CDR2 YSYEKL. V shed 0 bases, J shed 5 bases, and the junction held 5 bases outside the gene matches.

A few counts support this clone. The V gene is TRBV7-6, the J gene TRBJ2-1; 11 bases match TRBD2. Looked up from germline, CDR1 is SGHVS and CDR2 is FNYEAQ. Trimming removed 3 bases from V and 15 bases from J; junction bases left unmatched: 7. The length of the CDR3 is 13 residues. This CDR3 is CASSLETSGTLFF. CDR3 nucleotides: TGTGCCAGCAGCTTGGAGACTAGCGGGACGTTGTTCTTC.

The gene calls are TRBV28 and TRBJ2-5, with D perhaps matching TRBD2 (5 bases). In germline, CDR1 is MDHEN, CDR2 SYDVKM. Between the trimmed V and J ends, which lost 8 bases and 1 base, there was a span of 8 bases. The CDR3 sequence is 12 residues long. The CDR3 region has the DNA TGTGCCAGCTTGGGGAGCCAAGAGACCCAGTACTTC. Translation gives CASLGSQETQYF.

V gene TRBV6-5 combines with J gene TRBJ2-7; a possible D gene is TRBD1 (6 bases). Trimming took 6 bases from V and 7 from J, leaving 10 bases between them. The CDR3 sequence is 11 residues long. The V gene's germline CDR1 is MNHEY and CDR2 SVGAGI. The CDR3 reads CASRTGFEQYF. Written as DNA, the CDR3 is TGTGCCAGCAGGACAGGTTTTGAGCAGTACTTC.

The rearrangement joins TRBV13 to TRBJ2-3; 9 bases line up with TRBD2. Germline trimming cut 5 bases from V and 6 bases from J; bases unmatched to any gene: 12. CDR3 size: 16 residues. Germline assignment: CDR1 PRHDT and CDR2 FYEKMQ (reference sequence). The CDR3: CASSPRGGRAGDTQYF. CDR3 nucleotide sequence: TGTGCCAGCAGCCCCCGCGGCGGGAGGGCCGGGGATACGCAGTATTTT.